Sequencing of this T cell receptor beta chain was carried out in a study of monozygotic twins with inflammatory bowel disease. Notes on the study in general: Twins classed as concordant or discordant showed no difference in repertoire similarity, possibly from limited power.

Germline V gives CDR1 SQVTM, CDR2 ANQGSEA. The length of the CDR3 is 11 residues. Points on this clonotype: Its antigen is not known.

Template switching introduced UMIs that contain a 6-nucleotide sample barcode. Each of TCRalpha and TCRbeta cDNA went through two nested PCRs, lasting 16 and 9 cycles. TCRdb reprocessed the 5' RACE reads, keeping one entry per CDR3 protein, no DNA. Here the sample table reports some 83,000 distinct CDR3 sequences. This receptor was taken from a human donor with ulcerative colitis or Crohn's disease, or a healthy co-twin of an affected twin (not recorded which). Sequences were obtained from blood. The rearrangement joins TRBV29-1 to TRBJ1-2. The chain's CDR3 is CSVESNYGYTF.